The 4 T cell receptor beta chains below come from one sample, sequenced in a study of T cell responses to AZD1222 COVID-19 vaccine. Libraries were prepared by immunoSEQ multiplex PCR; TCRdb keeps only in-frame clonotypes and omits some of them. In the table there are 95,000 to 100,000 clones, 90% of which are singletons. Sequences were derived from peripheral blood, sampled on day 0 of AZD1222 vaccination. The receptors derive from an adult in good health.

The chain employs TRBV7-2 and TRBJ2-1; TRBD1 matches 11 bases. The CDR3 runs to 15 residues. The germline V gene has CDR1 SGHTA and CDR2 FQGNSA. V lost 1 base, J lost 8 bases, and 4 bases stayed unmatched. The CDR3 spells CASSLGTGGRDEQFF. DNA of the CDR3: TGTGCCAGCAGCTTAGGGACAGGGGGCCGCGATGAGCAGTTCTTC.

The CDR3 DNA follows: TGTGCCAGCAGCTTGGTTGGGGCAGGAGCTTTCTTT. Protein sequence: CASSLVGAGAFF. The J gene is TRBJ1-1, the V gene TRBV5-6; possible D gene TRBD1, 5 bases. The V gene's germline CDR1 is SGHDT and CDR2 YYEEEE. Trimming left V 0 bases short and J 10 bases short, with 10 bases between. The CDR3 length is 12 residues. The variable domain in full, with the rest retrieved from reference TRBV5-6 and TRBJ1-1, is DAGVTQSPTHLIKTRGQQVTLRCSPKSGHDTVSWYQQALGQGPQFIFQYYEEEERQRGNFPDRFSGHQFPNYSSELNVNALLLGDSALYLCASSLVGAGAFFGQGTRLTVV.

This chain uses TRBV2 with TRBJ1-6; D perhaps matches TRBD1 (5 bases). V was shortened by 1 base and J by 7 bases, with 11 bases between the two germline ends. CDR3 size: 15 residues. CDR1 and CDR2 (germline): SNHLY, FYNNEI. The CDR3 DNA reads TGTGCCAGCAGTGAAGGTGGGGGGTCAAATTCACCCCTCCACTTT. It is translated as CASSEGGGSNSPLHF.

The chain has TRBV5-1 and TRBJ1-2, with no clear D. Germline assignment: CDR1 SGHRS and CDR2 YFSETQ. This CDR3 has 12 residues. Between the trimmed V and J ends, which lost 9 bases and 4 bases, there was a span of 13 bases. The CDR3 loop reads CATTGRGYGYTF. In nucleotides, the CDR3 is TGCGCCACCACTGGACGGGGCTATGGCTACACCTTC.